Listed below are T cell receptor beta chains from one sample, sequenced in a study of blood T cells in healthy people across ages. From the 5' RACE reads, TCRdb called clonotypes with MiXCR, one entry per CDR3 protein. This table holds roughly 800,000 distinct CDR3 sequences, approximately 25% found once. These sequences were also reported in another study, on T cells of mothers and their children.

Material for sequencing was blood. These receptors came from a boy aged 10-17 years in good health. The CDR3 runs from the conserved cysteine through the conserved F or W. Size values are once, few and many counts, or a class for expanded clones, and some rows have none.

>TRBV3-1|.|.
CASSFLPAHQETQYF
>TRBV4-3|TRBJ1-1|.
CASSQGDRLMNTEAFF
>TRBV24-1|TRBJ2-4|few
CATSDKDPAKNIRYF
>TRBV29-1|TRBJ2-3|few
CSVGAGDVDTQYF
>TRBV27|TRBJ2-5|.
CASSNMGLAGETQYF
>TRBV19|TRBJ2-4|few
CASSIGGDVWAKNIQYF
>TRBV6-5|TRBJ1-3|few
CASSLGQGPHTIYF
>TRBV7-2|TRBJ1-2|few
CASSITGNSPYGYTF
>TRBV20-1|TRBJ2-3|.
CSAGGAILAGGADTQYF
>TRBV29-1|.|.
CSVDFGTGYANEQYF
>TRBV28|TRBJ2-1|.
CASSEFGPEQFF
>TRBV10-3|TRBJ2-3|.
CAISSGLGPEAQYF
>TRBV7-3|TRBJ2-3|few
CASSPGLLTDTQYF
>TRBV9|TRBJ2-7|few
CASSVEPGLAYEQYF
>TRBV4-1|TRBJ2-7|.
CASSLGGSAGSSYEQYF
>TRBV28|TRBJ1-5|.
CASSFKGYDRPQHF
>TRBV10-3|.|few
CAISETGTSGGNEQFF
>TRBV29-1|TRBJ2-3|.
CSVIADSDTQYF
>TRBV6-5|TRBJ2-1|.
CASRSPGLEYNEQFF
>TRBV9|TRBJ2-1|few
CASSVVGVGEQFF
>TRBV12-3/TRBV12-4|TRBJ2-2|.
CASSWERLEAPTGELFF
>TRBV20-1|TRBJ2-7|.
CSASAGGLSYEQYF
>TRBV7-9|TRBJ2-5|.
CASSSVPTTVKETQYF
>TRBV7-6|TRBJ1-2|.
CASSPNVNYGYTF
>TRBV9|TRBJ2-5|.
CARGVKRGGETQYF